The table lists the clone carrying this T cell receptor beta chain with many counts. Its antigen is not identified. The template for TCR beta VDJ and CDR3 sequence profiling was genomic DNA. TCRdb ran MiXCR on the reads and lists one entry per CDR3 protein. Among hundreds of thousands of distinct CDR3 sequences listed, roughly 34% were seen once. The CDR3 contains 17 residues. Trimming at V came to 5 bases and at J to 5 bases, leaving 16 bases not matched to a gene. The germline CDR1 and CDR2 sequences are SQVTM and ANQGSEA. This sample was taken from a study of CD8+CD57+ T cells in acquired aplastic anemia. An expansion of CD8+CD57+ cells by flow cytometry had been shown in patients chosen for sequencing. The enrolled patients all had severe acquired aplastic anemia. Broader study findings: With respect to CD8+ Simpson's diversity, patients and controls did not differ significantly.

Input material: sorted CD4+, CD8+, or CD8+CD57+ T cells (not recorded which) from PBMCs. This chain links TRBV29-1 with TRBJ2-3; 10 bases agree with TRBD2. The receptor was isolated from a human donor with aplastic anemia. CDR3 amino acids: CSVKGAEAGGKGDTQYF. For the CDR3, the DNA is TGCAGCGTTAAGGGGGCCGAAGCGGGAGGGAAGGGAGATACGCAGTATTTT.